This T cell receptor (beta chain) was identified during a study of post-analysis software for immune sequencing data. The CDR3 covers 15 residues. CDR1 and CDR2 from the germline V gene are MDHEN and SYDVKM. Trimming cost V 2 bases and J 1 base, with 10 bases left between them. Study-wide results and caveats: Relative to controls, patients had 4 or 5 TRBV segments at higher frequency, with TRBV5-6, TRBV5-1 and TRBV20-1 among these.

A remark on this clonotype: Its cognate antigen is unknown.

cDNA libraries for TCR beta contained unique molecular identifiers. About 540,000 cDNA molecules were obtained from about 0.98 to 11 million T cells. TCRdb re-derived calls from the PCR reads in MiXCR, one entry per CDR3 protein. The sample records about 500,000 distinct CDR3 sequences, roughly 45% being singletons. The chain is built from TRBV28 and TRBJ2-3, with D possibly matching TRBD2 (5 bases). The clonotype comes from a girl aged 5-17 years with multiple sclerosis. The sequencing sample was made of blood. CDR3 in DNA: TGTGCCAGCAGTTTAATCGGGATTGGCACAGATACGCAGTATTTT. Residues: CASSLIGIGTDTQYF. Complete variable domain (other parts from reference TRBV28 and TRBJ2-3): DVKVTQSSRYLVKRTGEKVFLECVQDMDHENMFWYRQDPGLGLRLIYFSYDVKMKEKGDIPEGYSVSREKKERFSLILESASTNQTSMYLCASSLIGIGTDTQYFGPGTRLTVL.